Sequencing of this TCR beta chain was carried out in a study of blood T cell repertoires in COVID-19. V gave up 3 bases and J gave up 13 bases; unmatched junction bases: 6. The CDR3 loop spans 13 amino acids. Germline values: CDR1 KGHDR, CDR2 SFDVKD. Seattle patient enrollment occurred during active infection, with longitudinal follow-up thereafter. Under the authors' procedure: Amplification from reference gene primers served as the basis for estimated nucleated cell counts. Using immunoSEQ multiplex PCR, the repertoire was profiled, and TCRdb retains in-frame clones only, with some absent. V and J calls and clone size come straight from that table; D and trimming were deduced from the DNA. In the table there are roughly 500,000 clones, roughly nine tenths of which are singletons.

This receptor was obtained from a man between 18 and 29 years old with COVID-19, enrolled during active disease. Sequencing input: peripheral blood. J is TRBJ2-1 and V is TRBV24-1, with 9 bases identical to TRBD2. The CDR3 here is CATSDGSGGSQFF. The CDR3 DNA follows: TGTGCCACCAGTGATGGTAGCGGGGGTTCTCAGTTCTTC.